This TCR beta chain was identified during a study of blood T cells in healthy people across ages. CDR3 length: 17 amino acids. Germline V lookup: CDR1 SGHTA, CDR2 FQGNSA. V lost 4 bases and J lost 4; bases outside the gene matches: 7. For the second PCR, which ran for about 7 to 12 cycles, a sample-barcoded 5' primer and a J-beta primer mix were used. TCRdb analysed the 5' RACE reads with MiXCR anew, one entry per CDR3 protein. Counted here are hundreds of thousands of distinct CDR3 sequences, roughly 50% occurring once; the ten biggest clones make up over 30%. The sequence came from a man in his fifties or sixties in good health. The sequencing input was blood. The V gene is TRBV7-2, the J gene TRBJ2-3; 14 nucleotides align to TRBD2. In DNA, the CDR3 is TGTGCCAGCAGCTCACGGACTAGCGGGGGGAGAGCAGATACGCAGTATTTT. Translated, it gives CASSSRTSGGRADTQYF.